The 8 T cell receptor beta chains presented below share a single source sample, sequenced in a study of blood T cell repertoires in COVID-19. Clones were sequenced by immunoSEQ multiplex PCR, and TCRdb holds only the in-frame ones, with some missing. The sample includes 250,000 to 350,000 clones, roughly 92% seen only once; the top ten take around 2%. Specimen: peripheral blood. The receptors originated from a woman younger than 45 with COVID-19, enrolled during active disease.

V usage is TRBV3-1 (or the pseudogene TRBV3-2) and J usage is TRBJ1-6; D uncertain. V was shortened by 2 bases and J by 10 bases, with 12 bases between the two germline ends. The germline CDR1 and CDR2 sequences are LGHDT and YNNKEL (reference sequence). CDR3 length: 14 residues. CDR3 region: CASSQFLGDSPLHF. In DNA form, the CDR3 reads TGTGCCAGCAGCCAATTTCTGGGAGACTCACCCCTCCACTTT.

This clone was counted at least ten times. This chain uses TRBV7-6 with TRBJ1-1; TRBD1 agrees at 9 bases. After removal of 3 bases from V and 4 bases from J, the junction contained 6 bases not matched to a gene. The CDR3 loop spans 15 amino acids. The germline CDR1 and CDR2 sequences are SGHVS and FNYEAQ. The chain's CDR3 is CASSLYGQGTTEAFF. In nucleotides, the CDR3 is TGTGCCAGCAGCTTGTACGGACAGGGGACCACTGAAGCTTTCTTT. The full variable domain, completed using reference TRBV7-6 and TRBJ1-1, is GAGVSQSPRYKVTKRGQDVALRCDPISGHVSLYWYRQALGQGPEFLTYFNYEAQQDKSGLPNDRFSAERPEGSISTLTIQRTEQRDSAMYRCASSLYGQGTTEAFFGQGTRLTVV.

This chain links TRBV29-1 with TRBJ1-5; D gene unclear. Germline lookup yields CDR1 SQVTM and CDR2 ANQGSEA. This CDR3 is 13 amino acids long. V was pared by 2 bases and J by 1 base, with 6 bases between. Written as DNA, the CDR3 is TGCAGCGTTGAAACGAGCAGCAATCAGCCCCAGCATTTT. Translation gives CSVETSSNQPQHF.

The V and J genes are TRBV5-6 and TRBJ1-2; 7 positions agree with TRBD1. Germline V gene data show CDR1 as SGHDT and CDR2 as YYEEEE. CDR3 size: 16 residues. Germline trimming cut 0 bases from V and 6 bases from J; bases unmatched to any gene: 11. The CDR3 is CASSLGTGVAPHGYTF. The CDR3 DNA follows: TGTGCCAGCAGCTTGGGTACAGGGGTCGCGCCGCATGGCTACACCTTC.

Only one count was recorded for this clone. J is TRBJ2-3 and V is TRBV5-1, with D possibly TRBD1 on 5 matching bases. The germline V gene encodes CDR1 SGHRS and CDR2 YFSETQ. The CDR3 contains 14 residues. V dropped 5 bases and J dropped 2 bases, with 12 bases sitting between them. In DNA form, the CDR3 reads TGCGCCAGCAGTAGGCAGGGCTTCACAGATACGCAGTATTTT. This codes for CASSRQGFTDTQYF.

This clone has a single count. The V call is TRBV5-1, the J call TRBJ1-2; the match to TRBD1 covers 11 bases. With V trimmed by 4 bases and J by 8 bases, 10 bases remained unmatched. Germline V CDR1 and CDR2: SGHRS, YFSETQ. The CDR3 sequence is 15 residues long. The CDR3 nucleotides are TGCGCCAGCAGCGCCGGACAGGGGGCTTTAGGAGGCTACACCTTC. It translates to CASSAGQGALGGYTF.

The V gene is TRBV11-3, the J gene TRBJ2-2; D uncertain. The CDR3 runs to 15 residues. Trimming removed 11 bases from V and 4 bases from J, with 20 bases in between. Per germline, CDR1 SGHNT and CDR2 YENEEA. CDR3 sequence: CAAWYPQTFTGELFF. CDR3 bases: TGTGCCGCCTGGTATCCGCAAACTTTCACCGGGGAGCTGTTTTTT.

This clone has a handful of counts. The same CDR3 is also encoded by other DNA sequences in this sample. The CDR3, as DNA: TGTGCCAGCAGTTCCCGACAGGGCTCCTACGAGCAGTACTTC. This translates into CASSSRQGSYEQYF. The gene calls are TRBV28 and TRBJ2-7; 7 nucleotides match TRBD1. V shed 4 bases and J 0 bases; nucleotides not matched to a gene: 3. The CDR3 loop spans 14 amino acids. Germline CDR1 and CDR2: MDHEN and SYDVKM.